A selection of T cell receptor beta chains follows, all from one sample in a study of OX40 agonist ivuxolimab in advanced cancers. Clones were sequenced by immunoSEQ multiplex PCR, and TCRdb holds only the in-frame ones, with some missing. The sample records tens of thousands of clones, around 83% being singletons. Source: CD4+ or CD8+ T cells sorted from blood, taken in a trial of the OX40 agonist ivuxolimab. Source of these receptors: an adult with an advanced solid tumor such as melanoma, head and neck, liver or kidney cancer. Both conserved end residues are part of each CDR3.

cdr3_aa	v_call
CASSSSPRDEQYF	TRBV11-2
CASVQQGNTIYF	TRBV19
CASSLRGGELFF	TRBV7-3
CASNSPGQGIDNEQFF	TRBV7-9
CASSLAGNYYEQYF	TRBV5-6
CSAGQGGHLIF	TRBV20-1
CASRYIAGGYEQYF	TRBV28
CASSYSGTTSTQEYF	TRBV11-2
CASSSRGGKTYNEQFF	TRBV7-6
CASSVTGRVNEQFF	TRBV9
CATRTGHRYNEQFF	TRBV2
CASSVGGRGGNEQFF	TRBV9
CASRGGVSGNTIYF	TRBV25-1
CASSPRGVPSYNEQFF	TRBV27
CASSFGVSQPQHF	TRBV5-6
CASSGGQGNTEAFF	TRBV25-1
CASSQDMSYEQYF	TRBV4-1
CASRLGGNQPQHF	TRBV28
CASSEEGEWYNEQFF	TRBV7-9
CAWSIGGYEQYF	TRBV30
CASAMNRDLYEQYF	TRBV5-1
CASSVNYEQYF	TRBV7-8
CAISDLVAGENEQFF	TRBV10-3
CASSGASGIVTGELFF	TRBV5-8
CASSPSGAYEQYF	TRBV28
CASSYGGSRVYEQYF	TRBV6-5
CASRPSEKYNEQFF	TRBV28
CASSLVWTENTEAFF	TRBV5-6
CASISRSQNEQFF	TRBV2
CASSFGGDIQYF	TRBV7-9
CASSLTRGRAPDTQYF	TRBV7-9
CASSLALREGVYNEQFF	TRBV5-1
CATRTSGFVVEQFF	TRBV6-1
CASRELKSGANVLTF	TRBV2
CASSVGTTAREQYF	TRBV9
CASSEIGLVAEQYF	TRBV4-1
CASSLTGNTEAFF	TRBV7-9
CASSGRDRGLTDTQYF	TRBV11-2
CASSVGTGSSGNTIYF	TRBV9
CASSLEASTYNEQFF	TRBV7-6
CASSPWGTNTDTQYF	TRBV7-3
CASSLLPFPDTQYF	TRBV14
CASSPPVTETSYEQYF	TRBV28
CASSTTTTYEQYF	TRBV11-3
CASSLSLTDTQYF	TRBV7-9
CASTLAENTKQYF	TRBV6-1